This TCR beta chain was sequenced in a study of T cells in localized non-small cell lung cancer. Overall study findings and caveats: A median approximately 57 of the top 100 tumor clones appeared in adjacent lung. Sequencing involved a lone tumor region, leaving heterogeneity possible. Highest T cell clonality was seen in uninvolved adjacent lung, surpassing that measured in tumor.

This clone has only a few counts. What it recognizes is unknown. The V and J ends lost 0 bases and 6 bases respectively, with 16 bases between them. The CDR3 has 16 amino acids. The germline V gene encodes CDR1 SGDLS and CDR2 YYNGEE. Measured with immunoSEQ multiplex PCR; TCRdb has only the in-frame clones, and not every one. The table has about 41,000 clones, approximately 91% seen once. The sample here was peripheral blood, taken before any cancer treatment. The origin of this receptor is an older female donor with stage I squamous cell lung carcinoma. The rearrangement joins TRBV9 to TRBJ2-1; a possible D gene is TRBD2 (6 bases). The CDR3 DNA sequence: TGTGCCAGCAGCGTAGGACTCCGACTAGGGTTCAATGAGCAGTTCTTC. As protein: CASSVGLRLGFNEQFF.